This T cell receptor beta chain was captured by sequencing in a study of blood T cell repertoires in COVID-19 (dated by TCRdb to 2020 to 2021). For the wider study: The collaborator samples originated in the United States, Italy and Spain and spanned the acute and convalescent phases of COVID-19. The prospective study material was composed of cDNA or gDNA derived from T cells, B-cell-depleted T cells, or PBMCs. Subjects who had been exposed to COVID-19, were actively infected with it, or had recovered from it provided the deeply sampled blood TCRbeta repertoires that made up the dataset. The repertoires were made available in a free public database intended to serve as a resource for research on the immune response to SARS-CoV-2. Samples came from the ongoing ImmuneRACE study (first 160 participants) plus 1,254 subjects from 6 global collaborators. The sample metadata nearly always contained a de-identified subject ID, COVID-19 status, age in years and sex. Where HLA class I and class II types were available, the types were taken from metadata supplied by the sample provider, not from assay-based typing.

One collaborating source in Seattle enrolled patients while the patients were actively infected and followed the patients over time throughout the course of disease. Whole blood was collected in K2EDTA tubes by collaborating institutions according to the institutions' own protocols. For TCRbeta analysis, collaborators shipped samples in one of three forms: frozen whole blood, isolated PBMCs, or DNA extracted from either of those sample types. On this clone itself: Its antigen remains undetermined. Base qualities are missing; no much larger clone stands one base away.

TCRbeta CDR3 regions were amplified from genomic DNA by means of the immunoSEQ Assay, a bias-controlled multiplex PCR. As for the authors' bioinformatics: Nucleated cell counts per sample were estimated from amplification of reference gene primers within the assay. To quantify the absolute abundance of each unique TCRbeta CDR3 rearrangement, sequence reads were collapsed and filtered. For each sample, productive Simpson clonality was calculated as the square root of Simpson's diversity index across productive rearrangements. TCRdb provides this immuneACCESS table in a form limited to in-frame rearrangements. Some clones are lacking; in checked studies, under half of them reflect an unresolved V gene, and why the rest are absent is not known. V, J and clone size derive from that table, while D and trimming were established from the DNA sequence. Here the sample has fewer than 250,000 clones; around 90% occur a single time. Around 0.83% of the sample is taken by the ten largest.

V and J are truncated by 8 bases and 2 bases respectively, leaving an intervening sequence of 16 bases. Reading the germline V gene gives CDR1 MNHEY and CDR2 SVGAGI. From the cysteine up to the phenylalanine, the CDR3 has a length of 14 residues. The entry retains the CDR3 DNA only, 42 bases that are in frame from base 1. General findings and caveats noted by the study authors: The quantity of clinical and demographic metadata differed by source and by participant and was supplied without curation.

Recombination connected TRBV6-5 to TRBJ2-7; TRBD2 is a weak D gene call, 5 bases matching. This TCR came from a man aged 25-45 years with COVID-19, enrolled during active disease. The specimen was peripheral blood. The CDR3 protein sequence reads: CASPSHGETYEQYF. The nucleotides are TGTGCCAGCCCCTCGCACGGGGAAACCTACGAGCAGTACTTC.